This entry lists 5 T cell receptor beta chains sequenced from one sample in a study of shared clonotypes between healthy human individuals. The table came from immunoSEQ multiplex PCR; TCRdb's copy has only in-frame clones and leaves some out. Here the sample spans approximately 2,000,000 clones, 90% to 95% being singletons. CD8 cells classed as naive were CD45RO-negative and positively selected for CCR7, excluding terminally differentiated effector memory CD45RA+ cells. The sample was naive CD8+ T cells from PBMCs. Receptors originate from a man aged 18 to 30 in good health. Some clones in this sample may be carry-over from other donors' samples.

The chain employs TRBV4-1 and TRBJ2-7, with TRBD2 matching over 9 bases. CDR1 is MGHRA and CDR2 is YSYEKL in the germline V gene. The CDR3 consists of 16 residues. With 0 bases clipped from V and 3 bases from J, the junction kept 6 bases outside the gene matches. Here the CDR3 reads CASSQERAGGRYEQYF. In nucleotides, the CDR3 is TGCGCCAGCAGCCAAGAAAGAGCGGGAGGTCGCTACGAGCAGTACTTC.

The J gene is TRBJ2-5, the V gene TRBV25-1, with 11 bases matching TRBD2. The last part of the DNA fits TRBJ2-7 better; the J call may be wrong. The germline CDR1 and CDR2 sequences are MGHDK and SYGVNS. The CDR3 spans 14 residues. The CDR3 sequence is CASSTSGSLYEQYF. The CDR3 coding sequence is TGTGCCAGCAGCACTAGCGGGAGTCTCTACGAGCAGTACTTC.

This chain joins TRBV5-1 and TRBJ1-1; no definite D call. This CDR3 region has 18 residues. The germline V gene encodes CDR1 SGHRS and CDR2 YFSETQ. Trimming took off 1 base at V and 0 bases at J, with 19 bases between the two ends. The CDR3 loop is CASSLYSRQTYMNTEAFF. In DNA form, the CDR3 reads TGCGCCAGCAGCTTGTACAGCCGACAAACATACATGAACACTGAAGCTTTCTTT.

This chain connects TRBV5-6 to TRBJ2-5, with D possibly TRBD2 on 5 matching bases. Germline CDR1 and CDR2: SGHDT and YYEEEE. Trimming shortened V by 0 bases and J by 7 bases, and 10 bases separated the two germline ends. The CDR3 covers 13 residues. The DNA for the CDR3 is TGTGCCAGCAGCTTGGGGACTGTAGCGACCCAGTACTTC. It is translated as CASSLGTVATQYF.

CDR3 DNA: TGTGCCAGCAGCTCGCCGGGACTAGCGACGATCGGGGAGCTGTTTTTT. It specifies CASSSPGLATIGELFF. The V gene is TRBV7-8, the J gene TRBJ2-2; TRBD2 matches at 10 bases. This CDR3 is built from 16 residues. CDR1 is SGHVS, CDR2 FQNEAQ, per germline. V gave up 4 bases and J gave up 7 bases; unmatched junction bases: 9. The full variable domain, completed using reference TRBV7-8 and TRBJ2-2, is GAGVSQSPRYKVAKRGQDVALRCDPISGHVSLFWYQQALGQGPEFLTYFQNEAQLDKSGLPSDRFFAERPEGSVSTLKIQRTQQEDSAVYLCASSSPGLATIGELFFGEGSRLTVL.